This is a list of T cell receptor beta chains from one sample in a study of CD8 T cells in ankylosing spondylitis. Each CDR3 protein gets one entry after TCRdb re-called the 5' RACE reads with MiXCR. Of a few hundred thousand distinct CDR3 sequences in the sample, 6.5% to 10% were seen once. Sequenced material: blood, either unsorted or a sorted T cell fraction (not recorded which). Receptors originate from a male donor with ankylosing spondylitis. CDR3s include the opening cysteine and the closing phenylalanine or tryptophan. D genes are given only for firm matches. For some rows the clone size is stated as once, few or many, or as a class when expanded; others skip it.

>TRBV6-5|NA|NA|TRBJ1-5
CASSSYNQPQHF
TGTGCCAGCAGTTCCTACAATCAGCCCCAGCATTTT
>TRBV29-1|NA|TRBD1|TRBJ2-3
CSVETGGDTQYF
TGCAGCGTTGAGACAGGGGGAGATACGCAGTATTTT
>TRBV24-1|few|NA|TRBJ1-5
CATSDGGVPQHF
TGTGCCACCAGTGATGGGGGGGTGCCCCAGCATTTT
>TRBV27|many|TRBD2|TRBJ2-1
CASSQGLAGDNEQFF
TGTGCCAGCAGCCAGGGACTAGCGGGGGACAATGAGCAGTTCTTC
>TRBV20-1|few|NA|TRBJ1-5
CSALDWNQPQHF
TGCAGTGCTCTAGACTGGAATCAGCCCCAGCATTTT
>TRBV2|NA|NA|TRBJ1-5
CASSLFFGQPQHF
TGTGCCAGCAGCTTGTTTTTCGGTCAGCCCCAGCATTTT
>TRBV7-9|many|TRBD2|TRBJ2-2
CASTRSTSANTGELFF
TGTGCCAGCACCCGCTCGACTAGCGCTAACACCGGGGAGCTGTTTTTT
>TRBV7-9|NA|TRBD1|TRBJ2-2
CASSPGTGGSGELFF
TGTGCCAGCAGCCCTGGGACAGGGGGCTCCGGGGAGCTGTTTTTT
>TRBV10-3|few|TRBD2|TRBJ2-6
CAISAPGGAGANVLTF
TGTGCCATCAGTGCCCCCGGGGGGGCTGGGGCCAACGTCCTGACTTTC
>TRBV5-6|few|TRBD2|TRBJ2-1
CASSLISGRGNEQFF
TGTGCCAGCAGCTTGATTAGCGGGAGGGGGAATGAGCAGTTCTTC
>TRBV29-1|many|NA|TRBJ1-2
CSVDRTASRYGYTF
TGCAGCGTTGATCGGACAGCCTCTCGATATGGCTACACCTTC
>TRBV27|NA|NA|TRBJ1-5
CASSLSNTYRGNQPQHF
TGTGCCAGCAGTTTATCGAATACCTACCGAGGCAATCAGCCCCAGCATTTT
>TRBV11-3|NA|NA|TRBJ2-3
CASSVSGTDTQYF
TGTGCCAGCAGCGTTAGCGGCACAGATACGCAGTATTTT
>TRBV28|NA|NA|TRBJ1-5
CASSRSQGSNQPQHF
TGTGCCAGCAGTAGGAGTCAGGGGTCCAATCAGCCCCAGCATTTT
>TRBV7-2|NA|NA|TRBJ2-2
CASSLATGTDPGELFF
TGTGCCAGCAGCTTAGCCACCGGGACGGATCCCGGGGAGCTGTTTTTT
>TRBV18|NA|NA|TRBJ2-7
CASSPHPDYEQYF
TGTGCCAGCTCACCCCATCCGGACTACGAGCAGTACTTC
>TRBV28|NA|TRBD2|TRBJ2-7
CASRWTSPGEQYF
TGTGCCAGCAGATGGACTAGCCCCGGCGAGCAGTACTTC
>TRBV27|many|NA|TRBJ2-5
CASSLGALGSQETQYF
TGTGCCAGCAGTTTAGGCGCCTTGGGGAGCCAAGAGACCCAGTACTTC
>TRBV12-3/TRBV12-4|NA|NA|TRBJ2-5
CASRPDSDQETQYF
TGTGCCAGCAGACCGGACAGCGACCAAGAGACCCAGTACTTC
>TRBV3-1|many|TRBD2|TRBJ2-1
CASSQYSGSAREEQFF
TGTGCCAGCAGCCAATATAGCGGGAGTGCCCGGGAGGAGCAGTTCTTC
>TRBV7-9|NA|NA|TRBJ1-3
CASSFEQGNTIYF
TGTGCCAGCAGCTTCGAACAGGGAAACACCATATATTTT
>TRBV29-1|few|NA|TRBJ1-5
CSVVVTGNDQPQHF
TGCAGCGTTGTAGTGACAGGAAATGATCAGCCCCAGCATTTT
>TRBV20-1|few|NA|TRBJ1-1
CSARDPRFISGDTEAFF
TGCAGTGCTAGAGATCCACGCTTTATTAGTGGTGACACTGAAGCTTTCTTT
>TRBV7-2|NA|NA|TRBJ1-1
CASSLTSAGVVAEAFF
TGTGCCAGCAGCTTAACTTCGGCAGGGGTCGTCGCTGAAGCTTTCTTT
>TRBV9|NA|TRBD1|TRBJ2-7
CASSDTGGHEQYF
TGTGCCAGCAGCGATACAGGGGGCCACGAGCAGTACTTC
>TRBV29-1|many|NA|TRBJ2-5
CSVRRQSQETQYF
TGCAGCGTTCGTCGACAGAGCCAAGAGACCCAGTACTTC
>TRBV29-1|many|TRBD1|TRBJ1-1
CSVIGQGYTEAFF
TGCAGCGTCATCGGACAGGGATACACTGAAGCTTTCTTT
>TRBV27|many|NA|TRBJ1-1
CASRPTGITEAFF
TGTGCCAGCAGACCTACAGGGATCACTGAAGCTTTCTTT
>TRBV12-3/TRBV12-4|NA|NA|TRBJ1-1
CASSSGANEAFF
TGTGCCAGCAGTTCAGGGGCCAATGAAGCTTTCTTT
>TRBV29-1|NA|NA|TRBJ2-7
CSVESGTTYEQYF
TGCAGCGTTGAATCAGGGACAACCTACGAGCAGTACTTC
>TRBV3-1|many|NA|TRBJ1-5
CASSPRGRGADNQPQHF
TGTGCCAGCAGCCCCCGGGGGAGGGGCGCGGACAATCAGCCCCAGCATTTT